This T cell receptor (beta chain) was identified during a study of shared clonotypes between healthy human individuals. The CDR3 length is 13 residues. The V gene's germline CDR1 is MNHEY and CDR2 SVGAGI. Trimming removed 6 bases from V and 7 bases from J, with 15 bases in between. A remark on this clone: Its antigen remains unknown.

Study findings and constraints: The naive CD4 repertoires of a few donors were compared, and approximately 5% of clonotypes were shared. Rarefaction showed sorted-subset sequencing was incomplete despite large depth.

Assay: immunoSEQ multiplex PCR; the TCRdb copy retains only in-frame clones and omits some. The sample shows 2,500,000 or so clones, approximately 94% of them seen only once. What was sequenced was naive CD4+ T cells sorted from blood. Subset described: CD45RA+ positively selected. The chain couples TRBV6-5 to TRBJ2-5; D is tentatively TRBD1 or TRBD2 (6 bases each). The clonotype was recovered from a man between 18 and 29 years old in good health. In nucleotides, the CDR3 is TGTGCCAGCAGCTACGGGGGCACGGGGACCCAGTACTTC. This sequence encodes CASSYGGTGTQYF.